The present TCR beta chain was sequenced within a study of T cells in Graves' hyperthyroidism and ophthalmopathy. Regions amplified from RNA transcripts were the TCR beta CDR3 regions. The primer set for the first-round RT-PCR of the TCR CDR3 was HTBI. TCRdb redid the calling of the multiplex PCR reads with MiXCR, one entry per CDR3 protein. The sample contains about 400,000 distinct CDR3 sequences, more than 13% of which appear only once. The CDR3 is 15 amino acids. The V end lost 3 bases, the J end lost 4 bases, and 16 bases lay between the germline ends. The germline V gene has CDR1 DFQATT and CDR2 SNEGSKA (reference sequence). This clonotype was observed at least ten times.

Sample: blood. The chain employs TRBV20-1 and TRBJ1-5; maybe TRBD1 (6 bases). The TCR comes from a woman aged 25-40 years with Graves' hyperthyroidism. CDR3 nucleotides: TGCAGTGCTAGTATTTCTGGGACATCGAATCAGCCCCAGCATTTT. Protein: CSASISGTSNQPQHF.